This TCR beta chain was identified in a study of tumor-infiltrating lymphocytes in localized non-small cell lung cancer. Overall study context: Several tumor histologies, both smoking statuses, and some post-neoadjuvant chemotherapy samples were included.

This clone was detected once. Its specificity is unknown. General study points: Technical variation could not be separated from intratumor heterogeneity here. Only some patients had TCR sequencing, depending on available tissue.

Assay: immunoSEQ multiplex PCR; the TCRdb copy retains only in-frame clones and omits some. The table records 20,000 to 25,000 clones, 80% of them present only once. This CDR3 contains 14 residues. Germline CDR1 is SNHLY and CDR2 is FYNNEI. V shed 7 bases, J shed 3 bases, and the junction held 8 bases outside the gene matches. The rearrangement joins TRBV2 to TRBJ2-7; the match to TRBD2 covers 8 bases. Input material: lung tumor tissue. This sequence originates from a human donor with non-small cell lung cancer. CDR3 in amino acids: CASTLGLVDYEQYF. CDR3 in DNA: TGTGCCAGCACCCTGGGACTAGTGGACTACGAGCAGTACTTC.